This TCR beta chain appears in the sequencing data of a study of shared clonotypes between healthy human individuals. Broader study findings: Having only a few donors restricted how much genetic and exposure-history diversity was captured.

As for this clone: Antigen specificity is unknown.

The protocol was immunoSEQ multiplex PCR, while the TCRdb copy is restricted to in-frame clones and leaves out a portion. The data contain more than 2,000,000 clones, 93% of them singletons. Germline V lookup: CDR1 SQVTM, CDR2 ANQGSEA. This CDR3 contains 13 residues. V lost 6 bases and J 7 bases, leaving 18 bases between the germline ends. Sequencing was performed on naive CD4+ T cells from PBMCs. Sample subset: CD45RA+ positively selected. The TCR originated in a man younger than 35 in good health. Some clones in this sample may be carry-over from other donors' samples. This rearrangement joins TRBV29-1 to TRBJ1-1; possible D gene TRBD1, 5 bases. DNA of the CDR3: TGCAGCGTCGCGAGACAGAGCACCTTTGAAGCTTTCTTT. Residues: CSVARQSTFEAFF.